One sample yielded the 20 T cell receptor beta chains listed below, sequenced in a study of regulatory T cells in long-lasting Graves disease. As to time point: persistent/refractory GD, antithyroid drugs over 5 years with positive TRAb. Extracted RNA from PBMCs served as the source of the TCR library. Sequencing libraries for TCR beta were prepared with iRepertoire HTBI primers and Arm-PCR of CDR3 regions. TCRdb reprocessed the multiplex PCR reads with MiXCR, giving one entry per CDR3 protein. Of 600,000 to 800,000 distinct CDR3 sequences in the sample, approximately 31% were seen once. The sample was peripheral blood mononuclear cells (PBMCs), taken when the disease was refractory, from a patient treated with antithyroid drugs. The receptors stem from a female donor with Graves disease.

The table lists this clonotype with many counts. CDR3 DNA: TGTGCCAGCAGTTTAGGGGGGTTGGGACAGCCCCAGCATTTT. It yields the protein CASSLGGLGQPQHF. The V gene is TRBV28, the J gene TRBJ1-5; D is perhaps TRBD1 (5 bases). The CDR3 spans 14 residues. Germline V gene lookup returns CDR1 MDHEN and CDR2 SYDVKM. The germline V and J ends were trimmed by 2 bases and 7 bases, with 12 bases remaining between them.

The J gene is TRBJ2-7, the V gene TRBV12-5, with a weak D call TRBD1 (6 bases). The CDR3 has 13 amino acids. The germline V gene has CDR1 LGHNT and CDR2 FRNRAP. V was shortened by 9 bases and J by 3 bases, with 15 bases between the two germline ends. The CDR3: CARSPGQYYEQYF. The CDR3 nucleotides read TGTGCTAGAAGCCCGGGACAATACTACGAGCAGTACTTC.

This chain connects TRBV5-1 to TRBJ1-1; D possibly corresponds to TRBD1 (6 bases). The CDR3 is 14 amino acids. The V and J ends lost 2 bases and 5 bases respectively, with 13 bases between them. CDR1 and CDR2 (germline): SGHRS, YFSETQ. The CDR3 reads CASSFQGFETEAFF. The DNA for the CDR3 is TGCGCCAGCAGCTTTCAGGGGTTTGAGACTGAAGCTTTCTTT.

CDR3 sequence reads: CASSSGGSSDEQYF. The CDR3 coding sequence is TGTGCCAGCAGCTCGGGCGGGAGCTCGGACGAGCAGTACTTC. The rearrangement uses TRBV7-3 and TRBJ2-7, with 7 bases lining up with TRBD2. The germline gives CDR1 SGHTA, CDR2 FQGTGA. The CDR3 is 14 amino acids. Trimming cost V 4 bases and J 5 bases; bases outside gene matches: 8.

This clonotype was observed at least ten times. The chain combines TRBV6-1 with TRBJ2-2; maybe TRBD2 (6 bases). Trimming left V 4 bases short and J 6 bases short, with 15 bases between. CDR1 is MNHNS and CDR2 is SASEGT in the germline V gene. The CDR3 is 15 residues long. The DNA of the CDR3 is TGTGCCAGCAGTGGGAGCGGGCAGGGAGCCGGGGAGCTGTTTTTT. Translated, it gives CASSGSGQGAGELFF.

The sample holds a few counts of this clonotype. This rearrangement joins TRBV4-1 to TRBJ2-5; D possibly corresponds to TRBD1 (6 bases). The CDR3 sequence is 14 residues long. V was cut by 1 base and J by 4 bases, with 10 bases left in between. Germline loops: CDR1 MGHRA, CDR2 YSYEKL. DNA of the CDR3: TGCGCCAGCAGCCAAGGGAGACAGGCAGAGACCCAGTACTTC. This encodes CASSQGRQAETQYF.

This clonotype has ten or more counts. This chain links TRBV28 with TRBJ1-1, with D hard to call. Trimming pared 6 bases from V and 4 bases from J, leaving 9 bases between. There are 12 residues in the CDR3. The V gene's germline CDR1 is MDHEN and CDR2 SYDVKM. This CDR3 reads CASSNGVTEAFF. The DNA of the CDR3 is TGTGCCAGCAGCAACGGGGTCACTGAAGCTTTCTTT.

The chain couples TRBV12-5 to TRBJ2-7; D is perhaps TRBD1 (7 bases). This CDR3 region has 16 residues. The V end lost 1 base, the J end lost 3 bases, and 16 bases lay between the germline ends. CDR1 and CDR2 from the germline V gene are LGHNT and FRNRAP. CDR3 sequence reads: CASGLGTRGAFYEQYF. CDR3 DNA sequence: TGTGCTAGTGGTTTGGGTACCAGGGGGGCCTTCTACGAGCAGTACTTC.

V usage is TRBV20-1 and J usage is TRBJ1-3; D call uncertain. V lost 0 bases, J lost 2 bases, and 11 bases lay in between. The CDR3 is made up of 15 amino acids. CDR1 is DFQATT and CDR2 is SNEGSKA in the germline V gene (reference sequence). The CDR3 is CSARDQRGTGNTIYF. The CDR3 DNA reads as TGCAGTGCTAGAGATCAAAGAGGGACTGGAAACACCATATATTTT.

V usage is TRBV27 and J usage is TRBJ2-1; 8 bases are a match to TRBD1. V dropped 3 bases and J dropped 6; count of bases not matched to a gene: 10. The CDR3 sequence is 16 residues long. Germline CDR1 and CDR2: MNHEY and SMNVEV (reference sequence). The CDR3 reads CASSLREKDRGNEQFF. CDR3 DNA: TGTGCCAGCAGTTTGCGGGAAAAAGACAGGGGCAATGAGCAGTTCTTC.

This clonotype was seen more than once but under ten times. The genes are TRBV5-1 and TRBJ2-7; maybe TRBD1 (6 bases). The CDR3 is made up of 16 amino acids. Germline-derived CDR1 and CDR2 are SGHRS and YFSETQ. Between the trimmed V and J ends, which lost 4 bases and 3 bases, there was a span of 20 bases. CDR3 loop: CASSAHPVGARYEQYF. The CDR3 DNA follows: TGCGCCAGCAGCGCCCACCCGGTGGGGGCGCGCTACGAGCAGTACTTC.

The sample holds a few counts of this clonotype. Here the CDR3 reads CASRQGVSQPQHF. Here the CDR3 DNA reads TGTGCCAGCAGACAAGGGGTTTCTCAGCCCCAGCATTTT. The chain combines TRBV6-1 with TRBJ1-5; perhaps TRBD1 as D (5 bases). This CDR3 has 13 residues. V was pared by 6 bases and J by 6 bases, with 12 bases between. In germline, CDR1 is MNHNS, CDR2 SASEGT.

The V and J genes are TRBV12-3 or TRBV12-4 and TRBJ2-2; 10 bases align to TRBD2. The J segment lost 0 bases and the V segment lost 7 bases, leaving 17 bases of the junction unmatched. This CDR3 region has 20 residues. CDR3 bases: TGTGCCAGCAACTACTTCGGGGGGCTAGCGGGAGATGCGAACACCGGGGAGCTGTTTTTT. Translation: CASNYFGGLAGDANTGELFF.

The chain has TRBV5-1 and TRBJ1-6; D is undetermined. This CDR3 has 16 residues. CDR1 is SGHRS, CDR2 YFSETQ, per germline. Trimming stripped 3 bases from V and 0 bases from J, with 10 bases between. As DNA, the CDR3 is TGCGCCAGCAGCTCCGTTGGGAGCTCCTATAATTCACCCCTCCACTTT. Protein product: CASSSVGSSYNSPLHF.

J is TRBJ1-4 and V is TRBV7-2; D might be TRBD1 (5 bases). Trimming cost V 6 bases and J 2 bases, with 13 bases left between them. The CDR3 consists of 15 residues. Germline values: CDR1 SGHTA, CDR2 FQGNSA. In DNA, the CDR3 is TGTGCCAGCAGTGAAGCCGGGACGACTAATGAAAAACTGTTTTTT. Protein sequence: CASSEAGTTNEKLFF. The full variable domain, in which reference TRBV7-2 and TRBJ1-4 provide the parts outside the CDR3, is GAGVSQSPSNKVTEKGKDVELRCDPISGHTALYWYRQSLGQGLEFLIYFQGNSAPDKSGLPSDRFSAERTGGSVSTLTIQRTQQEDSAVYLCASSEAGTTNEKLFFGSGTQLSVL.

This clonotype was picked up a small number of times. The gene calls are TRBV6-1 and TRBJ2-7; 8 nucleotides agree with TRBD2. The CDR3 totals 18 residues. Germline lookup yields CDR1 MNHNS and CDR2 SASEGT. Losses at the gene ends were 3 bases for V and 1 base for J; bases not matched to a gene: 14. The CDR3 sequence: CASSDGGVSGTLSYEQYF. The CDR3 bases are TGTGCCAGCAGTGACGGTGGAGTTAGCGGGACCCTTTCCTACGAGCAGTACTTC.

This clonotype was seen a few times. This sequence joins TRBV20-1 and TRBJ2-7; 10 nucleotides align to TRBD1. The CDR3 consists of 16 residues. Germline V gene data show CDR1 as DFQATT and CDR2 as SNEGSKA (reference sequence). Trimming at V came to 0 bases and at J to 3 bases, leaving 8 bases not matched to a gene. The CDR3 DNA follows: TGCAGTGCTAGAGATCCCGGGACAGGGGATGTCTACGAGCAGTACTTC. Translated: CSARDPGTGDVYEQYF.

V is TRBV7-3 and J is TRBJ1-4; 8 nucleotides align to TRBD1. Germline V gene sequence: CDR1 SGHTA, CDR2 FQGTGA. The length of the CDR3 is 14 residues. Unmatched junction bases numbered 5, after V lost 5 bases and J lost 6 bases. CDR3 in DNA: TGTGCCAGCAGCCCTTGGACAGGGTATGAAAAACTGTTTTTT. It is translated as CASSPWTGYEKLFF.

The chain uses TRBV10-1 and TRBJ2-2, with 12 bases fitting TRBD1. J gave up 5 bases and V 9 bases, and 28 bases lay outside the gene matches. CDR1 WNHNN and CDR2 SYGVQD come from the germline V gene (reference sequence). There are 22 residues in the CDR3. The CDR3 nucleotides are TGCGCCAGGGGGGACAGGGGGCCTCGGTACGGGTTTCGGGAGGGTCCGACCGGGGAGCTGTTTTTT. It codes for CARGDRGPRYGFREGPTGELFF.

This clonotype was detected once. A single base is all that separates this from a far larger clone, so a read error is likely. The CDR3 nucleotides are TGTGCCAGCAGGTGGGGGACAGGGAACACTGAAGCTTTCTTT. This gives the protein CASRWGTGNTEAFF. The chain has TRBV27 and TRBJ1-1; the match to TRBD1 covers 8 bases. CDR1 and CDR2 (germline): MNHEY, SMNVEV (reference sequence). The J segment lost 1 base and the V segment lost 6 bases, leaving 4 bases of the junction unmatched. The CDR3 is made up of 14 amino acids.